Only a few counts were recorded for the clone carrying this T cell receptor (beta chain). The CDR3 covers 14 residues. Trimming took off 7 bases at V and 3 bases at J, with 10 bases between the two ends. Per the germline V gene, CDR1 is MNHNS and CDR2 is SASEGT. This entry belongs to a study of OX40 agonist ivuxolimab in advanced cancers. Profiled with immunoSEQ multiplex PCR; TCRdb holds only in-frame clones, not every one. The profile shows around 74,000 clones, approximately 83% of them singletons. The chain uses TRBV6-1 and TRBJ1-6, with no clear D. This sequence originates from an adult with an advanced solid tumor such as melanoma, head and neck, liver or kidney cancer. The source material was CD4+ or CD8+ T cells sorted from blood, sampled in a trial of the OX40 agonist ivuxolimab. The CDR3 region is CASKDRDYNSPLHF. The CDR3 bases are TGTGCCAGCAAGGACCGGGACTATAATTCACCCCTCCACTTT.